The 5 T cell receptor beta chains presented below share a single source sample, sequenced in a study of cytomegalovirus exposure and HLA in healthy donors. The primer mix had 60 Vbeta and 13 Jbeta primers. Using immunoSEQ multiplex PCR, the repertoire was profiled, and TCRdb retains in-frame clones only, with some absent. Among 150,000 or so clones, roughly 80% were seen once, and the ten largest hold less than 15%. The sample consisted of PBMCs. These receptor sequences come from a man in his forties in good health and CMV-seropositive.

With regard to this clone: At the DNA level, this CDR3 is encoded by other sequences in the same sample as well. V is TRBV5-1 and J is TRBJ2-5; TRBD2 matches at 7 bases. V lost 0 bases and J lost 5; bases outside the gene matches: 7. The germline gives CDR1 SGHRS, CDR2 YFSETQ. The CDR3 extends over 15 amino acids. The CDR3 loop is CASSLASGMRETQYF. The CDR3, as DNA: TGCGCCAGCAGCTTGGCCAGCGGGATGAGGGAGACCCAGTACTTC.

CDR3 amino acids: CASSPLRDGEQFF. CDR3 sequence (DNA): TGTGCCAGCAGCCCCCTGCGGGACGGGGAGCAGTTCTTC. The chain recombines TRBV11-1 with TRBJ2-1; tentatively, D is TRBD2 (6 bases). Between the trimmed V and J ends, which lost 5 bases and 10 bases, there was a span of 15 bases. The CDR3 length is 13 residues. Per the germline V gene, CDR1 is SGHAT and CDR2 is FQDESV (reference sequence).

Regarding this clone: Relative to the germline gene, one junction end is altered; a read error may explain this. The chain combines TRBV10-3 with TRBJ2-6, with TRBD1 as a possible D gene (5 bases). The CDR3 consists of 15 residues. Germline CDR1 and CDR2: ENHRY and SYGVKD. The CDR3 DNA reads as TGTGCCATCAGTGACTCAGGCTCTGGGGCCAACGGCCTGACTTTC. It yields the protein CAISDSGSGANGLTF.

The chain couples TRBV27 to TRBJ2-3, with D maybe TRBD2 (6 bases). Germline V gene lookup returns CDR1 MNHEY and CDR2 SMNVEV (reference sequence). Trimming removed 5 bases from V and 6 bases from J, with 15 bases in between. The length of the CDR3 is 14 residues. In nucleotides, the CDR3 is TGTGCCAGCAGTCCAGTGGGAGGTGCGGATACGCAGTATTTT. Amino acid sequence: CASSPVGGADTQYF.

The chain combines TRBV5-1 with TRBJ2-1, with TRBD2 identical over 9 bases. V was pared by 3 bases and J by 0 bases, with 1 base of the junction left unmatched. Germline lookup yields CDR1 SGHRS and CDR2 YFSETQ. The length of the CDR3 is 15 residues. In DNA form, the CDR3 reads TGCGCCAGCAGCTCTAGCGGGAACTCCTACAATGAGCAGTTCTTC. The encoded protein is CASSSSGNSYNEQFF. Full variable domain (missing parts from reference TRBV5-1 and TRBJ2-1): KAGVTQTPRYLIKTRGQQVTLSCSPISGHRSVSWYQQTPGQGLQFLFEYFSETQRNKGNFPGRFSGRQFSNSRSEMNVSTLELGDSALYLCASSSSGNSYNEQFFGPGTRLTVL.